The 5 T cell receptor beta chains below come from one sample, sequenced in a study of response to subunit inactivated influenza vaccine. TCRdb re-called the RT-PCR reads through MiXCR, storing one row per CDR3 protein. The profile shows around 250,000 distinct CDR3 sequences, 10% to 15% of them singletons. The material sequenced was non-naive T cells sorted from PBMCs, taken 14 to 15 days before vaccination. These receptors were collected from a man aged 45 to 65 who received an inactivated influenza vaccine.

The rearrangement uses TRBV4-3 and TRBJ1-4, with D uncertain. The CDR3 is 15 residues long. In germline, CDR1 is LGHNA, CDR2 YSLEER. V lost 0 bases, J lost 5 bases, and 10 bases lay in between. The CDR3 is CASSQDRNINEKLFF. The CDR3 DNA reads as TGCGCCAGCAGCCAAGATAGAAACATCAATGAAAAACTGTTTTTT.

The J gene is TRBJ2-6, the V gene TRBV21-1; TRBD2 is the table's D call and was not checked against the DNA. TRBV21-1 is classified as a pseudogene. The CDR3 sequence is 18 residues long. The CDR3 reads CASSNGREGYSGANVLTF. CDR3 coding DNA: TGTGCCAGCAGCAATGGACGGGAGGGCTACTCTGGGGCCAACGTCCTGACTTTC.

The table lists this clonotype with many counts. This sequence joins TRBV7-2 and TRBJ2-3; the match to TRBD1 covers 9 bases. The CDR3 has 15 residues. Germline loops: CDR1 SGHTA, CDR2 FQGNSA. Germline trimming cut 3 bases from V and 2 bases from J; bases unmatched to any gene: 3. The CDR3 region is CASSLGQGYTDTQYF. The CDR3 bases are TGTGCCAGCAGCTTGGGACAGGGATACACAGATACGCAGTATTTT.

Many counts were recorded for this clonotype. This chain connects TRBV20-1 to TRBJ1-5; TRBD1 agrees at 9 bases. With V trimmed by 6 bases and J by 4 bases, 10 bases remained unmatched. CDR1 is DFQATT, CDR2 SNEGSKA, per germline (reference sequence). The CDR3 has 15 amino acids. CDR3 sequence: CSARQGGLLNQPQHF. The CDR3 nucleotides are TGCAGTGCGCGACAGGGGGGGCTTCTTAATCAGCCCCAGCATTTT.

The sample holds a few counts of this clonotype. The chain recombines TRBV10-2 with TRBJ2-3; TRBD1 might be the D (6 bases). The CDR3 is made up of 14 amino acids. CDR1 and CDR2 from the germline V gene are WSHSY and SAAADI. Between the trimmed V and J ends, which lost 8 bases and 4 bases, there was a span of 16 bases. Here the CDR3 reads CASSTGPPSDTQYF. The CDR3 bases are TGCGCCAGCTCTACAGGGCCCCCCTCAGATACGCAGTATTTT.